The rows below give T cell receptor beta chains drawn from one sample of a study of identifying expanded T cells in peripheral blood. Measured with immunoSEQ multiplex PCR; TCRdb has only the in-frame clones, and not every one. The repertoire has 60,000 to 80,000 clones, roughly nine tenths of them found once; the top ten carry around 3.3%. The sample consisted of blood. Every receptor here comes from a person aged 18 to 70 in good health. The CDR3 runs from the conserved cysteine through the conserved F or W. Fields, in order: J gene, D gene, V gene, CDR3 protein. A D gene is named only where the DNA matches it firmly.

j_call: TRBJ2-2; d_call: TRBD1; v_call: TRBV28; cdr3_aa: CASSWTGAGELFF
j_call: TRBJ1-2; d_call: TRBD1; v_call: TRBV5-6; cdr3_aa: CASSVGQGRDGYTF
j_call: TRBJ2-7; d_call: -; v_call: TRBV5-1; cdr3_aa: CASSSSGSTYEQYF
j_call: TRBJ2-2; d_call: TRBD1; v_call: TRBV2; cdr3_aa: CASSEFGQGWNTGELFF
j_call: TRBJ1-6; d_call: -; v_call: TRBV7-2; cdr3_aa: CASSFGQGYSPLHF
j_call: TRBJ2-7; d_call: TRBD2; v_call: TRBV2; cdr3_aa: CASRGLAGEVDYEQYF
j_call: TRBJ1-3; d_call: TRBD1; v_call: TRBV19; cdr3_aa: CASNPDRVGNTIYF
j_call: TRBJ2-2; d_call: -; v_call: TRBV9; cdr3_aa: CASSVGGADGELFF
j_call: TRBJ2-1; d_call: TRBD2; v_call: TRBV29-1; cdr3_aa: CSAVGWREDNEQFF
j_call: TRBJ1-2; d_call: -; v_call: TRBV1; cdr3_aa: CTSSQVPGFNYGYTF
j_call: TRBJ2-7; d_call: -; v_call: TRBV4-1; cdr3_aa: CASSQDPGVREQYF
j_call: TRBJ1-2; d_call: -; v_call: TRBV5-4; cdr3_aa: CASSQDIGNYGYTF
j_call: TRBJ2-1; d_call: TRBD2; v_call: TRBV10-1; cdr3_aa: CASSPGTSRNEQFF
j_call: TRBJ2-5; d_call: -; v_call: TRBV29-1; cdr3_aa: CSVEEILVSVSETQYF
j_call: TRBJ1-1; d_call: -; v_call: TRBV18; cdr3_aa: CASSPQRANTEAFF
j_call: TRBJ1-1; d_call: -; v_call: TRBV7-2; cdr3_aa: CASSSTAAGEAFF
j_call: TRBJ2-3; d_call: -; v_call: TRBV18; cdr3_aa: CASSPSDTQYF
j_call: TRBJ2-5; d_call: TRBD1; v_call: TRBV9; cdr3_aa: CASSVGVQDRGQETQYF
j_call: TRBJ2-5; d_call: -; v_call: TRBV25-1; cdr3_aa: CASSAGVPQPGTQYF
j_call: TRBJ1-1; d_call: TRBD1; v_call: TRBV4-1; cdr3_aa: CASSLRQGPDTEAFF
j_call: TRBJ2-1; d_call: TRBD2; v_call: TRBV10-2; cdr3_aa: CASNLAGGYNEQFF
j_call: TRBJ2-7; d_call: TRBD1; v_call: TRBV11-2; cdr3_aa: CASSHQTGGDYEQYF
j_call: TRBJ2-1; d_call: TRBD2; v_call: TRBV30; cdr3_aa: CAWSVWASGKIDEQFF
j_call: TRBJ2-7; d_call: -; v_call: TRBV27; cdr3_aa: CASSLGPPYEQYF
j_call: TRBJ2-3; d_call: -; v_call: TRBV4-1; cdr3_aa: CASSQEGARKDTQYF
j_call: TRBJ1-1; d_call: -; v_call: TRBV7-2; cdr3_aa: CASSQTRNTEAFF
j_call: TRBJ1-1; d_call: TRBD1; v_call: TRBV6-6; cdr3_aa: CASSATGGLVTEAFF
j_call: TRBJ1-2; d_call: -; v_call: TRBV11-2; cdr3_aa: CASSLSGGNGYTF
j_call: TRBJ2-3; d_call: -; v_call: TRBV10-3; cdr3_aa: CAISDVPGTDTQYF